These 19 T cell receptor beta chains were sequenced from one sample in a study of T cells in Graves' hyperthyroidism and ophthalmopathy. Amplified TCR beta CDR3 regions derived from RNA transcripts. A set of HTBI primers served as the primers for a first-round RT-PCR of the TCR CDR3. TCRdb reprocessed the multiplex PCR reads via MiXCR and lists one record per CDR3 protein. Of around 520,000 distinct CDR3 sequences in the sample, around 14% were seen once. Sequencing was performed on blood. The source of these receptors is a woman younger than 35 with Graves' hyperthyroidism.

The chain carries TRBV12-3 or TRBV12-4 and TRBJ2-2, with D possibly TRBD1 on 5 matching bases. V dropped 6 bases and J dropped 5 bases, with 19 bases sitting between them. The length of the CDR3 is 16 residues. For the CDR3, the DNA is TGTGCCAGCAGCTTCCTGGACACATTGGGGACCGGGGAGCTGTTTTTT. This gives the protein CASSFLDTLGTGELFF.

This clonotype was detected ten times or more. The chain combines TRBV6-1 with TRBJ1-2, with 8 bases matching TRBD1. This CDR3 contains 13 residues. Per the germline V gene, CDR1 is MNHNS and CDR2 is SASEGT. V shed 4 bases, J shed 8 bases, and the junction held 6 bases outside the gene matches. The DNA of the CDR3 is TGTGCCAGCAGTGGACAGGGGAGAGGGGGCTACACCTTC. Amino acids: CASSGQGRGGYTF.

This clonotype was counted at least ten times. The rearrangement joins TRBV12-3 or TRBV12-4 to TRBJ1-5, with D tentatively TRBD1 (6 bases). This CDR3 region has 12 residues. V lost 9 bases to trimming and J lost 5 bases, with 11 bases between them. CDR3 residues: CASRTGYQPQHF. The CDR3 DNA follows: TGTGCCAGTCGAACAGGGTATCAGCCCCAGCATTTT.

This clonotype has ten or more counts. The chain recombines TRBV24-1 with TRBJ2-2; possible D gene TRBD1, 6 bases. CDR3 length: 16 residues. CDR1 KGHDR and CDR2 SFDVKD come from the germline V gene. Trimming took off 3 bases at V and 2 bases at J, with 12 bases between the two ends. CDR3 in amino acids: CATSDTGQINTGELFF. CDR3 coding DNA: TGTGCCACCAGTGATACAGGACAGATAAACACCGGGGAGCTGTTTTTT.

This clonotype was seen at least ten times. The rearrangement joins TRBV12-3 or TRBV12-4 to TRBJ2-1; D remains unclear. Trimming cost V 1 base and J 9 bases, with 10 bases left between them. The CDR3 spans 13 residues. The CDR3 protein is CASSLEPVSEQFF. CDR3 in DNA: TGTGCCAGCAGTTTAGAGCCCGTTAGTGAGCAGTTCTTC.

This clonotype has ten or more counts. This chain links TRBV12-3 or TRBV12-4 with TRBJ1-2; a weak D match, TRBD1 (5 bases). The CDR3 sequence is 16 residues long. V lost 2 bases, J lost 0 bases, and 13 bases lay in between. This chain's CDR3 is CASSLPQAGPNYGYTF. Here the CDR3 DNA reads TGTGCCAGCAGTTTACCCCAGGCAGGGCCTAACTATGGCTACACCTTC.

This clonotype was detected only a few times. In DNA, the CDR3 is TGCAGCGTTGAAAGGCAGCCTCCCACTGAAGCTTTCTTT. It yields the protein CSVERQPPTEAFF. The rearrangement links TRBV29-1 to TRBJ1-1; D remains ambiguous. V gave up 2 bases and J gave up 4 bases, with 11 bases separating them. The CDR3 is 13 amino acids. Germline loops: CDR1 SQVTM, CDR2 ANQGSEA. The full variable domain, with the rest looked up from reference TRBV29-1 and TRBJ1-1, is SAVISQKPSRDICQRGTSLTIQCQVDSQVTMMFWYRQQPGQSLTLIATANQGSEATYESGFVIDKFPISRPNLTFSTLTVSNMSPEDSSIYLCSVERQPPTEAFFGQGTRLTVV.

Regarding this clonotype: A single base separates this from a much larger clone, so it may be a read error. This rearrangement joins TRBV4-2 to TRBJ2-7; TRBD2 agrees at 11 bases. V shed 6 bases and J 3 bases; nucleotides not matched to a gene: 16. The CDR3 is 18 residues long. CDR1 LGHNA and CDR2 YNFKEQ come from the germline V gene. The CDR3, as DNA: TGTGCCAGCAGTCTTGGGTCAGTAGCGGGAGGGCCCTTCTACGAGCAGTACGTC. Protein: CASSLGSVAGGPFYEQYV.

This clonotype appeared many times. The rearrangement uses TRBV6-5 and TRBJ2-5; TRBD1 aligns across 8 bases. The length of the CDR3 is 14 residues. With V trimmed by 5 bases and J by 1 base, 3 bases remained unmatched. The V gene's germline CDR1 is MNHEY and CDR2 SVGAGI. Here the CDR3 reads CASSTGTGQETQYF. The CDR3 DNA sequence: TGTGCCAGCAGTACCGGGACAGGCCAAGAGACCCAGTACTTC.

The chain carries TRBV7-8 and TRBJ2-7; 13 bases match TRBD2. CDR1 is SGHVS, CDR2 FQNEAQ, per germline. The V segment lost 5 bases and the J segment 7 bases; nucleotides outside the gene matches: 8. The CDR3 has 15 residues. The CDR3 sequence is CASSILAGGPGEQYV. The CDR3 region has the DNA TGTGCCAGCAGCATACTAGCGGGAGGGCCCGGGGAGCAGTACGTC.

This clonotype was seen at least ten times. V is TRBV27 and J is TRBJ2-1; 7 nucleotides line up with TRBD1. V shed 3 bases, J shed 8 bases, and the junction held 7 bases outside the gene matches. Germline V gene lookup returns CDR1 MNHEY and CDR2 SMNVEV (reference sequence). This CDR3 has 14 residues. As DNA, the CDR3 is TGTGCCAGCAGTTTGGACAGGTTGGGGGATGAGCAGTTCTTC. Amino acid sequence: CASSLDRLGDEQFF.

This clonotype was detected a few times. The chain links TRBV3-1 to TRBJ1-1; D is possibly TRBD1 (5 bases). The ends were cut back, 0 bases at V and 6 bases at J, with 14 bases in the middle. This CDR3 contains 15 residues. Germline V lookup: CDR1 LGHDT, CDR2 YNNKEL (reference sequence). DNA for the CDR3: TGTGCCAGCAGCCAAGACCCAGGGTTAAACCCTGAAGCTTTCTTT. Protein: CASSQDPGLNPEAFF.

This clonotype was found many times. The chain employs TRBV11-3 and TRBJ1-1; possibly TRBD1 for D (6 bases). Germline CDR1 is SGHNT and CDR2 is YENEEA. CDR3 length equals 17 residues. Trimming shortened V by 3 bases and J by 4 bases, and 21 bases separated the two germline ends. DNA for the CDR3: TGTGCCAGCAGCTTCAGATCAAGACAGGTATTTAGCACTGAAGCTTTCTTT. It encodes CASSFRSRQVFSTEAFF.

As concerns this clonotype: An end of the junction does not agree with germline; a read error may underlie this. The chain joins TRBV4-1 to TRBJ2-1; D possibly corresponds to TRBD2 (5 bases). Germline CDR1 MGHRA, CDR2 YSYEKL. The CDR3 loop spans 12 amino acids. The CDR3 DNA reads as TGCGCCAACAGCCAAGATCAGCGGAGGCAGTTCTTC. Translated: CANSQDQRRQFF.

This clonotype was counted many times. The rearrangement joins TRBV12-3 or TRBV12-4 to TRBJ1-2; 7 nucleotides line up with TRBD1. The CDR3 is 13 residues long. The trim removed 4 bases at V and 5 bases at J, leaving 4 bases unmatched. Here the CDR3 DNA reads TGTGCCAGCAGTTCAGGGGGTTGGTATGGCTACACCTTC. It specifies CASSSGGWYGYTF.

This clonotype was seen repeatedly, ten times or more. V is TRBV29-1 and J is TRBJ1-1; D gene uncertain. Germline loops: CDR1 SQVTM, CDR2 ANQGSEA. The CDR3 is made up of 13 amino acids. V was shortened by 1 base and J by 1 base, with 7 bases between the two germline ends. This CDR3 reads CSVEVSGNTEAFF. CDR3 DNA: TGCAGCGTTGAAGTGTCCGGGAACACTGAAGCTTTCTTT.

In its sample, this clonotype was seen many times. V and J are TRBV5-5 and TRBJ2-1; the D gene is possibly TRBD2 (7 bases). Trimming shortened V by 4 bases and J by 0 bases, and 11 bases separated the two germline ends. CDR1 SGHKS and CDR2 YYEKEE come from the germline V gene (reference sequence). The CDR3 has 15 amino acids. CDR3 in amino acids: CASSGGGSSYNEQFF. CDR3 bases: TGTGCCAGCAGCGGCGGGGGCAGCTCCTACAATGAGCAGTTCTTC.

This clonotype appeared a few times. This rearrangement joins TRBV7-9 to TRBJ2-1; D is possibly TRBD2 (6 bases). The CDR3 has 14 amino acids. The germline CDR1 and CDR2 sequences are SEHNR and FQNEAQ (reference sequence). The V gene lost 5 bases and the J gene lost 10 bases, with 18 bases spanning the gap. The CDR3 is CASSTRAGLGEQFF. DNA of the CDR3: TGTGCCAGCAGCACCAGGGCGGGATTGGGGGAGCAGTTCTTC. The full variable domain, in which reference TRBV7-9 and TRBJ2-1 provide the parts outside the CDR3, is DTGVSQNPRHKITKRGQNVTFRCDPISEHNRLYWYRQTLGQGPEFLTYFQNEAQLEKSRLLSDRFSAERPKGSFSTLEIQRTEQGDSAMYLCASSTRAGLGEQFFGPGTRLTVL.

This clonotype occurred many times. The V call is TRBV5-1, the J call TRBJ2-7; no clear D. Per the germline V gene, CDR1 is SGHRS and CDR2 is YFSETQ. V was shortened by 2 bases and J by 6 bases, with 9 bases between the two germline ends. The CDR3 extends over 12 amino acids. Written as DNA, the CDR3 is TGCGCCAGCAGCTTCGGTCGGGCCGAGCAGTACTTC. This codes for CASSFGRAEQYF.